The 25 T cell receptor beta chains below were found in one sample sequenced in a study of CD8 T cells in ankylosing spondylitis (dated by TCRdb to 2017 to 2019). Library preparation was by 5' RACE. TCRdb lists the instrument as Illumina HiSeq 2500. TCRdb cleaned the public reads at Q25 with fastp, built clones with MiXCR and kept in-frame beta chains. All rows with the same CDR3 protein become a single entry with the most common DNA and genes. The table for this sample lists roughly 230,000 distinct CDR3 sequences; 15% to 20% of them were counted only once. In total, the top ten clones hold roughly 34% of the sample. Sample: blood, either unsorted or a sorted T cell fraction (not recorded which). These receptors originate from a male donor with ankylosing spondylitis or in good health (not recorded which).

This clonotype was seen repeatedly, ten times or more. The chain combines TRBV28 with TRBJ2-3; 14 nucleotides line up with TRBD2. J lost 4 bases, V lost 8 bases, and 5 bases had no gene match. The CDR3 is 15 residues long. Germline CDR1 reads MDHEN; CDR2 reads SYDVKM. The DNA of the CDR3 is TGTGCCAGCGGACTAGCGGGAGGCGTGTCAGATACGCAGTATTTT. It yields the protein CASGLAGGVSDTQYF.

Ten or more counts support this clonotype. CDR3 sequence (DNA): TGTGCCAGCAGCCAAAACCCTAGCGGGAGGGCCGCAGATACGCAGTATTTT. As protein: CASSQNPSGRAADTQYF. V and J are TRBV3-1 and TRBJ2-3; 12 nucleotides match TRBD2. The CDR3 has 17 amino acids. The J segment lost 4 bases and the V segment lost 2 bases, leaving 7 bases of the junction unmatched. Looked up from germline, CDR1 is LGHDT and CDR2 is YNNKEL (reference sequence).

The chain carries TRBV6-1 and TRBJ2-7, with TRBD1 as a possible D gene (6 bases). Germline assignment: CDR1 MNHNS and CDR2 SASEGT. Trimming left V 10 bases short and J 2 bases short, with 15 bases between. The CDR3 covers 13 residues. DNA of the CDR3: TGTGCCACCCTCCGGCCAGGGGCCTACGAGCAGTACTTC. Amino acid sequence: CATLRPGAYEQYF.

This clonotype was detected many times. The rearrangement links TRBV7-2 to TRBJ2-7, with 11 bases lining up with TRBD2. Looked up from germline, CDR1 is SGHTA and CDR2 is FQGNSA. This CDR3 is 15 amino acids long. The J segment lost 1 base and the V segment lost 3 bases, leaving 2 bases of the junction unmatched. The CDR3 DNA is TGTGCCAGCAGCTTCGGGACTAGCGGTTCCTACGAGCAGTACTTC. This sequence encodes CASSFGTSGSYEQYF.

V is TRBV4-1 and J is TRBJ2-3, with D uncertain. The CDR3 contains 17 residues. With 0 bases removed from V and 4 bases from J, the gap between germline ends came to 17 bases. The germline V gene has CDR1 MGHRA and CDR2 YSYEKL. CDR3 nucleotides: TGCGCCAGCAGCCAAGATAGTCAGCGAGCTATCGCAGATACGCAGTATTTT. Protein: CASSQDSQRAIADTQYF.

A few counts support this clonotype. This sequence joins TRBV7-3 and TRBJ2-1; D could derive from TRBD1 or TRBD2 (5 bases each). The CDR3 extends over 16 amino acids. V lost 5 bases and J lost 6, with 20 bases in between. CDR1 is SGHTA, CDR2 FQGTGA, per germline. Here the CDR3 reads CASSTAGTRILNEQFF. The DNA of the CDR3 is TGTGCCAGCAGCACAGCCGGGACGAGAATCCTCAATGAGCAGTTCTTC.

This clonotype has more than one count but fewer than ten. J is TRBJ2-1 and V is TRBV29-1; 9 bases align to TRBD2. CDR1 SQVTM and CDR2 ANQGSEA come from the germline V gene. With V trimmed by 2 bases and J by 5 bases, 10 bases remained unmatched. The CDR3 has 16 amino acids. CDR3 in DNA: TGCAGCGTTGAAATGTGGGAGCGGGAGGAAAACAATGAGCAGTTCTTC. Residues: CSVEMWEREENNEQFF.

This clonotype was counted at least ten times. This chain connects TRBV7-8 to TRBJ2-7; D may be TRBD2 (5 bases). The CDR3 totals 14 residues. The V and J ends lost 1 base and 4 bases respectively, with 11 bases between them. Per germline, CDR1 SGHVS and CDR2 FQNEAQ. The CDR3 reads CASSLVYGEYEQYF. The CDR3 DNA sequence: TGTGCCAGCAGCTTAGTTTATGGGGAGTACGAGCAGTACTTC. Variable domain in full (rest from reference TRBV7-8 and TRBJ2-7): GAGVSQSPRYKVAKRGQDVALRCDPISGHVSLFWYQQALGQGPEFLTYFQNEAQLDKSGLPSDRFFAERPEGSVSTLKIQRTQQEDSAVYLCASSLVYGEYEQYFGPGTRLTVT.

The rearrangement links TRBV12-3 or TRBV12-4 to TRBJ2-6; D unresolved. The V and J ends lost 3 bases and 2 bases respectively, with 11 bases between them. This CDR3 is built from 16 residues. Here the CDR3 reads CASSFGPPTGANVLTF. The CDR3 region has the DNA TGTGCCAGCAGTTTCGGCCCCCCCACTGGGGCCAACGTCCTGACTTTC.

The chain links TRBV6-5 to TRBJ2-3; TRBD1 agrees at 12 bases. The germline gives CDR1 MNHEY, CDR2 SVGAGI. V lost 3 bases and J lost 5; bases outside the gene matches: 6. The CDR3 runs to 16 residues. The CDR3 region has the DNA TGTGCCAGCAGTTATGGGACAGGGGGCACAAAAGATACGCAGTATTTT. Amino acid sequence: CASSYGTGGTKDTQYF.

This clonotype was observed many times. CDR3 nucleotide sequence: TGTGCCAGCAGCCAAGAAGGAGCGGGAGGATCCACAGATACGCAGTATTTT. Its translation: CASSQEGAGGSTDTQYF. The chain uses TRBV4-2 and TRBJ2-3; TRBD2 agrees at 9 bases. Per the germline V gene, CDR1 is LGHNA and CDR2 is YNFKEQ. The length of the CDR3 is 17 residues. The J segment lost 2 bases and the V segment lost 0 bases, leaving 6 bases of the junction unmatched.

This clonotype was observed a handful of times. The gene calls are TRBV20-1 and TRBJ2-7; 8 bases are a match to TRBD1. J gave up 2 bases and V 6 bases, and 6 bases lay outside the gene matches. CDR1 DFQATT and CDR2 SNEGSKA come from the germline V gene (reference sequence). The CDR3 totals 13 residues. The CDR3 region is CSARTGNPYEQYF. CDR3 in DNA: TGCAGTGCCAGGACAGGGAACCCCTACGAGCAGTACTTC.

CDR3 residues: CSACSQLAPPDEQFF. DNA of the CDR3: TGCAGTGCTTGTTCCCAACTAGCCCCGCCCGATGAGCAGTTCTTC. The chain recombines TRBV20-1 with TRBJ2-1, with TRBD2 as a possible D gene (6 bases). The CDR3 is made up of 15 amino acids. Trimming pared 5 bases from V and 8 bases from J, leaving 22 bases between. Germline CDR1 and CDR2: DFQATT and SNEGSKA (reference sequence).

V is TRBV14 and J is TRBJ2-7; D uncertain. The CDR3 totals 13 residues. CDR1 and CDR2 from the germline V gene are SGHDN and FVKESK. The V end lost 1 base, the J end lost 5 bases, and 9 bases lay between the germline ends. The DNA of the CDR3 is TGTGCCAGCAGCCAAGTCGGGCATAACGAGCAGTACTTC. It specifies CASSQVGHNEQYF. Variable domain in full (rest from reference TRBV14 and TRBJ2-7): EAGVTQFPSHSVIEKGQTVTLRCDPISGHDNLYWYRRVMGKEIKFLLHFVKESKQDESGMPNNRFLAERTGGTYSTLKVQPAELEDSGVYFCASSQVGHNEQYFGPGTRLTVT.

The chain joins TRBV6-1 to TRBJ2-1, with a weak D call TRBD1 (6 bases). CDR1 is MNHNS, CDR2 SASEGT, per germline. V lost 4 bases, J lost 4 bases, and 8 bases lay in between. This CDR3 spans 13 amino acids. The CDR3: CASSVQGYNEQFF. Written as DNA, the CDR3 is TGTGCCAGCAGTGTCCAGGGGTACAATGAGCAGTTCTTC.

This clonotype was detected many times. The chain has TRBV4-1 and TRBJ2-7; D might be TRBD1 (6 bases). The CDR3 has 14 amino acids. V shed 0 bases and J shed 4 bases, with 10 bases lying between them. Germline CDR1 reads MGHRA; CDR2 reads YSYEKL. CDR3: CASSQDGGPYEQYF. CDR3 in DNA: TGCGCCAGCAGCCAAGATGGGGGCCCTTACGAGCAGTACTTC.

The rearrangement joins TRBV6-1 to TRBJ2-3; TRBD2 aligns across 10 bases. The CDR3 is made up of 14 amino acids. Germline V gives CDR1 MNHNS, CDR2 SASEGT. The V gene end was trimmed by 6 bases and the J gene end by 3 bases; junction bases not matched to a gene: 3. CDR3 bases: TGTGCCAGCAGCCAGGGACTAGCGACAGATACGCAGTATTTT. This gives the protein CASSQGLATDTQYF.

This clonotype has ten or more counts. The chain is built from TRBV7-3 and TRBJ2-2; 9 positions agree with TRBD2. The CDR3 covers 11 residues. With V trimmed by 8 bases and J by 11 bases, 3 bases remained unmatched. Germline V lookup: CDR1 SGHTA, CDR2 FQGTGA. The CDR3 nucleotides read TGTGCCAGCTCAGCGGGAGGAGAGCTGTTTTTT. Protein product: CASSAGGELFF.

The table lists this clonotype with many counts. This rearrangement joins TRBV6-1 to TRBJ2-7, with 11 bases aligning to TRBD2. CDR3 length equals 18 residues. Germline V gene data show CDR1 as MNHNS and CDR2 as SASEGT. The ends lost 6 bases at V and 2 bases at J; junction bases unmatched: 15. DNA for the CDR3: TGTGCCAGCAGGGTGACTAGCGGGATTGGCACGCTGACCTACGAGCAGTACTTC. Residues: CASRVTSGIGTLTYEQYF.

The gene calls are TRBV20-1 and TRBJ2-1; D is uncertain. Trimming cost V 2 bases and J 5 bases, with 16 bases left between them. This CDR3 contains 15 residues. Germline CDR1 is DFQATT and CDR2 is SNEGSKA (reference sequence). The CDR3 DNA sequence: TGCAGTGCTAGACGGCTAGTTGATGCTAACAATGAGCAGTTCTTC. Protein: CSARRLVDANNEQFF.

The rearrangement uses TRBV28 and TRBJ2-1, with 8 nucleotides matching TRBD2. The CDR3 has 16 amino acids. The trim removed 5 bases at V and 5 bases at J, leaving 11 bases unmatched. The germline V gene encodes CDR1 MDHEN and CDR2 SYDVKM. The CDR3 DNA reads TGTGCCAGCAGTCCGCTGGCGGGAGGAATAGACAATGAGCAGTTCTTC. The encoded protein is CASSPLAGGIDNEQFF.

Many counts were recorded for this clonotype. The gene calls are TRBV7-9 and TRBJ2-1; D not certain. Germline loops: CDR1 SEHNR, CDR2 FQNEAQ (reference sequence). The CDR3 is 8 residues long. Trimming left V 7 bases short and J 8 bases short, with 0 bases between. The CDR3 bases are TGTGCCAGCAATGAGCAGTTCTTC. This sequence encodes CASNEQFF.

V and J are TRBV29-1 and TRBJ1-2; D is unresolved. V was shortened by 3 bases and J by 0 bases, with 11 bases between the two germline ends. CDR1 is SQVTM, CDR2 ANQGSEA, per germline. This CDR3 has 14 residues. The CDR3 region has the DNA TGCAGCGTTGAGGAGGCCTCGTCTAACTATGGCTACACCTTC. Translation gives CSVEEASSNYGYTF.

This clonotype occurred a few times. This sequence joins TRBV7-2 and TRBJ2-2; possibly TRBD1 or TRBD2 for D (6 bases each). Deletions cut 10 bases from V and 1 base from J, with 19 bases between. The CDR3 totals 16 residues. CDR1 and CDR2 from the germline V gene are SGHTA and FQGNSA. The CDR3 here is CAISGAGTRNTGELFF. The CDR3 region has the DNA TGTGCCATCTCAGGGGCGGGGACTCGGAACACCGGGGAGCTGTTTTTT. Looking up the rest from reference TRBV7-2 and TRBJ2-2 gives the full variable domain: GAGVSQSPSNKVTEKGKDVELRCDPISGHTALYWYRQSLGQGLEFLIYFQGNSAPDKSGLPSDRFSAERTGGSVSTLTIQRTQQEDSAVYLCAISGAGTRNTGELFFGEGSRLTVL.

This clonotype has a handful of counts. This chain uses TRBV2 with TRBJ1-2, with TRBD1 as a possible D gene (5 bases). The CDR3 extends over 15 amino acids. Trimming pared 1 base from V and 4 bases from J, leaving 13 bases between. Germline-derived CDR1 and CDR2 are SNHLY and FYNNEI. CDR3 sequence: CASSEGRDRIYGYTF. In nucleotides, the CDR3 is TGTGCCAGCAGTGAAGGCCGGGACCGAATCTATGGCTACACCTTC.